This T cell receptor (beta chain) stems from a study of vaccination effects on CD4 cells after COVID-19. Study summary: ViraFEST expansion of antigen-specific CD4+ T cells with viral peptide pools preceded sequencing.

This table comes from immunoSEQ multiplex PCR, and its TCRdb copy is limited to in-frame clones, with some not included. Of around 66,000 clones in the sample, 74% are singletons; the top ten hold 2.2%. On roughly day 10 of culture, CD4+ T cells were separated out. Subjects were given two BNT162b2 or mRNA-1273 vaccine doses. Absence of prior SARS-CoV-2 infection characterized the vaccine recipients, who showed negative nucleocapsid antibodies. Germline CDR1 and CDR2: LGHNA and YNFKEQ. The CDR3 has 15 amino acids. V was pared by 0 bases and J by 5 bases, with 11 bases between. On this clone: The antigen is unknown.

The study's findings and limits: Marked clonal contraction of infection- and vaccine-induced clones was seen late after vaccination.

Sequenced here: CD4+ T cells from PBMCs cultured without peptide, sampled after COVID-19 vaccination. This receptor was identified in a human donor who received a COVID-19 vaccine. The V call is TRBV4-2, the J call TRBJ2-1, with TRBD2 as a possible D gene (6 bases). The CDR3 spells CASSQDWAGNNEQFF. The CDR3 DNA sequence: TGTGCCAGCAGCCAAGACTGGGCGGGGAACAATGAGCAGTTCTTC.